These 31 T cell receptor beta chains originate from one sample sequenced in a study of radiotherapy plus CTLA-4 blockade in lung cancer. Generated by immunoSEQ multiplex PCR, the TCRdb table keeps only in-frame clones and is missing some. The sample consists of about 60,000 clones, over 75% of them appearing once. The source was peripheral blood, collected from a patient treated with radiotherapy plus ipilimumab. Every receptor here comes from a human donor with non-small cell lung cancer who had a partial response to radiotherapy plus ipilimumab.

The CDR3 protein is CASSPAGGLNTEAFF. CDR3 coding DNA: TGTGCCAGCAGCCCGGCGGGGGGGTTGAACACTGAAGCTTTCTTT. This sequence joins TRBV7-3 and TRBJ1-1, with D possibly TRBD1 on 5 matching bases. CDR1 and CDR2 (germline): SGHTA, FQGTGA. CDR3 length: 15 residues. Deletions cut 5 bases from V and 0 bases from J, with 13 bases between.

CDR3 in DNA: TGCGCCTCCTTGGAGGACAGGGGGCCCGGGGAGCTGTTTTTT. This gives the protein CASLEDRGPGELFF. The chain recombines TRBV5-1 with TRBJ2-2; 11 bases map to TRBD1. CDR1 SGHRS and CDR2 YFSETQ come from the germline V gene. The CDR3 spans 14 residues. V dropped 10 bases and J dropped 6; count of bases not matched to a gene: 8.

The genes are TRBV5-4 and TRBJ2-1; a weak D match, TRBD2 (6 bases). Trimming left V 5 bases short and J 10 bases short, with 19 bases between. The CDR3 contains 14 residues. The germline V gene encodes CDR1 SGHNT and CDR2 YYREEE (reference sequence). The CDR3 sequence is CASSGGTSQWEQFF. CDR3 DNA sequence: TGTGCCAGCAGTGGAGGGACTTCCCAATGGGAGCAGTTCTTC.

The rearrangement joins TRBV7-3 to TRBJ2-5, with D possibly being TRBD2 (6 bases). V was shortened by 4 bases and J by 5 bases, with 11 bases between the two germline ends. Looked up from germline, CDR1 is SGHTA and CDR2 is FQGTGA. The CDR3 runs to 13 residues. CDR3 nucleotide sequence: TGTGCCAGCAGCTGGGGACTCCGGGAGACCCAGTACTTC. Protein sequence: CASSWGLRETQYF.

This CDR3 reads CASSEVYNEQFF. CDR3 coding DNA: TGTGCCAGCAGTGAAGTATACAATGAGCAGTTCTTC. The chain couples TRBV6-1 to TRBJ2-1, with unresolved D. This CDR3 region has 12 residues. Trimming cost V 1 base and J 4 bases, with 2 bases left between them. CDR1 is MNHNS, CDR2 SASEGT, per germline.

The chain couples TRBV9 to TRBJ1-3, with D unclear. V dropped 0 bases and J dropped 3 bases, with 7 bases sitting between them. The CDR3 totals 14 residues. CDR1 and CDR2 (germline): SGDLS, YYNGEE. This CDR3 reads CASSVGGYGNTIYF. CDR3 in DNA: TGTGCCAGCAGCGTAGGAGGATATGGAAACACCATATATTTT.

This rearrangement joins TRBV11-2 to TRBJ2-5; TRBD1 aligns across 8 bases. Germline lookup yields CDR1 SGHAT and CDR2 FQNNGV. CDR3 length: 14 amino acids. Trimming took 5 bases from V and 6 from J; bases not matched to a gene: 8. DNA for the CDR3: TGTGCCAGCAGCGGTTCAGGGGGCGGGCAGACCCAGTACTTC. It yields the protein CASSGSGGGQTQYF. The full variable domain, rest sourced from reference TRBV11-2 and TRBJ2-5, is EAGVAQSPRYKIIEKRQSVAFWCNPISGHATLYWYQQILGQGPKLLIQFQNNGVVDDSQLPKDRFSAERLKGVDSTLKIQPAKLEDSAVYLCASSGSGGGQTQYFGPGTRLLVL.

V and J are TRBV5-5 and TRBJ2-5, with D maybe TRBD2 (6 bases). Between the trimmed V and J ends, which lost 4 bases and 5 bases, there was a span of 15 bases. There are 14 residues in the CDR3. Germline lookup yields CDR1 SGHKS and CDR2 YYEKEE (reference sequence). This CDR3 reads CASSPTGLRETQYF. The CDR3 DNA is TGTGCCAGCAGCCCAACGGGACTCAGGGAGACCCAGTACTTC.

The chain links TRBV11-1 to TRBJ1-2; the match to TRBD1 covers 8 bases. Germline trimming cut 5 bases from V and 7 bases from J; bases unmatched to any gene: 12. The germline V gene encodes CDR1 SGHAT and CDR2 FQDESV (reference sequence). This CDR3 has 15 amino acids. CDR3 protein: CASSPRTGISSGYTF. As DNA, the CDR3 is TGTGCCAGCAGCCCTCGGACAGGGATTTCTAGTGGCTACACCTTC.

V is TRBV10-2 and J is TRBJ1-5; a weak D match, TRBD1 (6 bases). Trimming removed 5 bases at V and 7 bases at J, with 15 bases between. The V gene's germline CDR1 is WSHSY and CDR2 SAAADI. This CDR3 has 14 residues. The CDR3 region has the DNA TGCGCCAGCAGTCAAACAGGGATGGAGCAGCCCCAGCATTTT. Translating gives CASSQTGMEQPQHF.

This sequence joins TRBV28 and TRBJ1-2; no clear D. Germline V gene lookup returns CDR1 MDHEN and CDR2 SYDVKM. The V end was cut by 4 bases, the J end by 6 bases, with 9 bases between. The CDR3 covers 12 residues. The CDR3 reads CASSSFGNGYTF. The DNA of the CDR3 is TGTGCCAGCAGTTCATTCGGGAATGGCTACACCTTC.

Only one count was recorded for this clone. The chain couples TRBV19 to TRBJ2-2, with 7 positions matching TRBD2. This CDR3 comprises 16 residues. CDR1 and CDR2 (germline): LNHDA, SQIVND (reference sequence). Trimming at V came to 8 bases and at J to 6 bases, leaving 15 bases not matched to a gene. For the CDR3, the DNA is TGTGCCAGTGCCGGAAGGGTACCGGGGGGTGCCGGGGAGCTGTTTTTT. Its protein product is CASAGRVPGGAGELFF.

There are a few counts of this clone. This chain joins TRBV5-1 and TRBJ1-1; D remains unclear. The germline CDR1 and CDR2 sequences are SGHRS and YFSETQ. Trimming stripped 4 bases from V and 2 bases from J, with 18 bases between. The CDR3 covers 16 residues. This CDR3 is CASSPTLPAANTEAFF. CDR3 DNA: TGCGCCAGCAGCCCCACCCTCCCCGCGGCCAACACTGAAGCTTTCTTT.

CDR3: CASSDGAGAGTEAFF. The CDR3 DNA is TGTGCCAGCAGCGATGGGGCGGGGGCTGGCACTGAAGCTTTCTTT. The chain is built from TRBV9 and TRBJ1-1, with TRBD1 as a possible D gene (6 bases). Looked up from germline, CDR1 is SGDLS and CDR2 is YYNGEE. This CDR3 region has 15 residues. Trimming took off 3 bases at V and 4 bases at J, with 16 bases between the two ends.

This sequence joins TRBV5-1 and TRBJ1-5; D is possibly TRBD1 (5 bases). CDR1 and CDR2 (germline): SGHRS, YFSETQ. V dropped 4 bases and J dropped 2 bases, with 10 bases sitting between them. This CDR3 has 14 amino acids. In nucleotides, the CDR3 is TGCGCCAGCAGCGGAGGGGAAGGCAATCAGCCCCAGCATTTT. It yields the protein CASSGGEGNQPQHF.

The chain couples TRBV15 to TRBJ2-7, with D hard to call. The CDR3 length is 14 residues. V gave up 0 bases and J gave up 0 bases, with 6 bases separating them. Per germline, CDR1 LNHNV and CDR2 YYDKDF (reference sequence). For the CDR3, the DNA is TGTGCCACCAGCAGAGACAGAAACTCCTACGAGCAGTACTTC. Its translation: CATSRDRNSYEQYF.

The CDR3 region has the DNA TGCAGCGTGGGAGAGGGATGGAACACTGAAGCTTTCTTT. Protein sequence: CSVGEGWNTEAFF. This sequence joins TRBV29-1 and TRBJ1-1; D gene uncertain. V shed 6 bases and J shed 1 base, with 12 bases lying between them. The CDR3 sequence is 13 residues long. Looked up from germline, CDR1 is SQVTM and CDR2 is ANQGSEA.

About this clone: The same CDR3 arises from other DNA sequences in this sample as well. CDR3 residues: CASSLGQGSGKLFF. The CDR3 bases are TGTGCCAGCAGTCTGGGACAGGGGAGTGGGAAACTGTTTTTT. V and J are TRBV2 and TRBJ1-4, with 10 positions matching TRBD1. The trim removed 5 bases at V and 11 bases at J, leaving 8 bases unmatched. The CDR3 is 14 amino acids. The V gene's germline CDR1 is SNHLY and CDR2 FYNNEI. Full variable domain (missing parts from reference TRBV2 and TRBJ1-4): EPEVTQTPSHQVTQMGQEVILRCVPISNHLYFYWYRQILGQKVEFLVSFYNNEISEKSEIFDDQFSVERPDGSNFTLKIRSTKLEDSAMYFCASSLGQGSGKLFFGSGTQLSVL.

V usage is TRBV18 and J usage is TRBJ2-1; 12 bases are shared with TRBD2. V dropped 3 bases and J dropped 7; count of bases not matched to a gene: 7. CDR1 is KGHSH and CDR2 is LQKENI in the germline V gene. The CDR3 has 16 amino acids. CDR3 region: CASSPPGLAGNNEQFF. The CDR3 region has the DNA TGTGCCAGCTCACCCCCAGGACTAGCGGGGAATAATGAGCAGTTCTTC. The variable domain in full, completed from reference TRBV18 and TRBJ2-1, reads NAGVMQNPRHLVRRRGQEARLRCSPMKGHSHVYWYRQLPEEGLKFMVYLQKENIIDESGMPKERFSAEFPKEGPSILRIQQVVRGDSAAYFCASSPPGLAGNNEQFFGPGTRLTVL.

The chain combines TRBV5-1 with TRBJ1-1; 7 bases fit TRBD1. The germline V gene encodes CDR1 SGHRS and CDR2 YFSETQ. Trimming removed 4 bases from V and 2 bases from J; junction bases left unmatched: 5. The CDR3 loop spans 14 amino acids. CDR3 region: CASSAGTVNTEAFF. The DNA for the CDR3 is TGCGCCAGCAGCGCAGGGACAGTCAACACTGAAGCTTTCTTT.

The count of this clone is one. This sequence joins TRBV20-1 and TRBJ2-7; D may be TRBD2 (6 bases). Looked up from germline, CDR1 is DFQATT and CDR2 is SNEGSKA (reference sequence). V was trimmed by 3 bases and J by 7 bases, leaving 10 bases between them. CDR3 length: 11 amino acids. CDR3 residues: CSARTGGEQYF. The CDR3 DNA reads as TGCAGTGCTAGGACTGGAGGGGAGCAGTACTTC.

V gene TRBV6-1 combines with J gene TRBJ1-2; D may be TRBD1 (6 bases). This CDR3 has 14 amino acids. The ends were cut back, 0 bases at V and 2 bases at J, with 7 bases in the middle. CDR1 is MNHNS, CDR2 SASEGT, per germline. The DNA for the CDR3 is TGTGCCAGCAGTGAAGCGGGGACAAACTATGGCTACACCTTC. This translates into CASSEAGTNYGYTF.

The chain joins TRBV7-9 to TRBJ2-1; weak D call: TRBD1 (6 bases). The CDR3 runs 13 residues. Germline V gene lookup returns CDR1 SEHNR and CDR2 FQNEAQ (reference sequence). Trimming pared 1 base from V and 10 bases from J, leaving 11 bases between. The CDR3 is CASSLDRVGEQFF. Here the CDR3 DNA reads TGTGCCAGCAGCTTAGACAGGGTTGGCGAGCAGTTCTTC.

The chain links TRBV28 to TRBJ1-3, with TRBD1 matching over 7 bases. The CDR3 covers 13 residues. Germline-derived CDR1 and CDR2 are MDHEN and SYDVKM. The trim removed 6 bases at V and 9 bases at J, leaving 8 bases unmatched. CDR3 region: CASRPDRAGTIYF. The CDR3 DNA is TGTGCCAGCAGGCCCGACAGGGCAGGCACCATATATTTT. The full variable domain, rest sourced from reference TRBV28 and TRBJ1-3, is DVKVTQSSRYLVKRTGEKVFLECVQDMDHENMFWYRQDPGLGLRLIYFSYDVKMKEKGDIPEGYSVSREKKERFSLILESASTNQTSMYLCASRPDRAGTIYFGEGSWLTVV.

This sequence joins TRBV28 and TRBJ2-7; 10 bases fit TRBD2. CDR1 MDHEN and CDR2 SYDVKM come from the germline V gene. This CDR3 spans 11 amino acids. As DNA, the CDR3 is TGTGTAGCGGGAGGTCCCTACGAGCAGTACTTC. Encoded protein: CVAGGPYEQYF.

V usage is TRBV18 and J usage is TRBJ2-7; TRBD1 aligns across 7 bases. The CDR3 is 15 amino acids. CDR1 and CDR2 (germline): KGHSH, LQKENI. Trimming cost V 3 bases and J 2 bases; bases outside gene matches: 7. The CDR3 region is CASSPQQQGPYEQYF. The DNA of the CDR3 is TGTGCCAGCTCACCTCAACAACAGGGGCCCTACGAGCAGTACTTC.

The rearrangement uses TRBV7-3 and TRBJ2-2, with 11 bases aligning to TRBD2. V lost 2 bases to trimming and J lost 0 bases; unmatched junction nucleotides: 2. The CDR3 spans 17 residues. Germline V gene sequence: CDR1 SGHTA, CDR2 FQGTGA. The CDR3 DNA reads TGTGCCAGCAGCTTACCTAGCGGGGGGTCGAACACCGGGGAGCTGTTTTTT. Translated, it gives CASSLPSGGSNTGELFF.

The chain employs TRBV27 and TRBJ2-5; 10 nucleotides align to TRBD2. The CDR3 extends over 16 amino acids. Germline V lookup: CDR1 MNHEY, CDR2 SMNVEV (reference sequence). The V gene end was trimmed by 5 bases and the J gene end by 5 bases; junction bases not matched to a gene: 11. This chain's CDR3 is CASSLRPAGGGETQYF. CDR3 DNA sequence: TGTGCCAGCAGTCTCCGTCCAGCGGGAGGGGGGGAGACCCAGTACTTC.

V gene TRBV21-1 combines with J gene TRBJ1-1. TRBV21-1 is shown as a pseudogene. There are 15 residues in the CDR3. The CDR3 region is CASREVVAIRTEAFF. DNA of the CDR3: TGTGCCAGCAGAGAGGTTGTAGCAATTCGCACTGAAGCTTTCTTT.

This sequence joins TRBV5-4 and TRBJ2-5; 11 nucleotides match TRBD2. Judging by the DNA end, TRBJ2-7 fits better; the J call may be wrong. CDR1 and CDR2 (germline): SGHNT, YYREEE (reference sequence). The CDR3 contains 18 residues. The CDR3: CASSPSSMGTSGSYEQYF. CDR3 sequence (DNA): TGTGCCAGCAGCCCCTCCAGCATGGGGACTAGCGGCTCCTACGAGCAGTACTTC.

The V and J genes are TRBV19 and TRBJ1-5; possibly TRBD1 for D (6 bases). This CDR3 region has 17 residues. Trimming removed 6 bases at V and 6 bases at J, with 24 bases between. Looked up from germline, CDR1 is LNHDA and CDR2 is SQIVND (reference sequence). CDR3 loop: CASSHPGTSSPGQPQHF. For the CDR3, the DNA is TGTGCCAGTAGCCACCCCGGGACATCGTCACCCGGTCAGCCCCAGCATTTT.